This T cell receptor beta chain originates from a study of liver allograft versus peripheral blood T cells. Study background: Transplanted livers and recipients' peripheral blood had their T cell receptor repertoires compared. General study results and limits: T cell receptor repertoires inside liver allografts reportedly differed from those in peripheral blood.

Regarding this clonotype: What it binds is unknown.

V gave up 5 bases and J gave up 6 bases; unmatched junction bases: 7. Per germline, CDR1 MNHEY and CDR2 SVGEGT. This CDR3 is 14 amino acids long. MiXCR was run by TCRdb on the reads, yielding one entry per CDR3 protein. The data contain approximately 5,200 distinct CDR3 sequences, roughly 17% of them singletons. The receptor was derived from a human patient who had a liver transplant. The graft donor may be the source of some T cells. The genes are TRBV6-2 or TRBV6-3 and TRBJ1-5, with 7 bases identical to TRBD1. The CDR3 reads CASSPTGLSQPQHF. For the CDR3, the DNA is TGTGCCAGCAGTCCGACAGGGCTTTCTCAGCCCCAGCATTTT.